This T cell receptor beta chain was sequenced for a study of T cells in Graves' hyperthyroidism and ophthalmopathy. This clonotype was counted between two and nine times. Its antigen is undetermined. TCR beta CDR3 sequences were amplified from RNA transcripts. The HTBI set primed first-round TCR CDR3 RT-PCR. TCRdb ran MiXCR on the multiplex PCR reads and lists one entry per CDR3 protein. The sample gives about 350,000 distinct CDR3 sequences, 11% to 15% of which show up once; 20% to 25% is in the top ten. General study results and limits: Blood samples included most of the expanded thyroid clonotypes exceeding 0.001.

Stability of Graves' hyperthyroidism was defined as absent ophthalmopathy progression within 18 months. Newly diagnosed patients aged 18 to 65 had hyperthyroidism of under 2 months' duration. CDR1 and CDR2 (germline): SGHRS, YFSETQ. The CDR3 sequence is 15 residues long. Trimming took 3 bases from V and 6 from J, leaving 19 bases between them. The genes are TRBV5-1 and TRBJ2-7; D possibly corresponds to TRBD2 (8 bases). Input material: blood. This clonotype was sampled from a woman in her twenties or thirties with Graves' hyperthyroidism. The CDR3 spells CASSYTGGGPAEQYF. Written as DNA, the CDR3 is TGCGCCAGCAGCTACACGGGAGGGGGCCCCGCCGAGCAGTACTTC.